A single sample is the source of the 17 T cell receptor beta chains below, sequenced in a study of blood T cell repertoires in COVID-19. Assay: immunoSEQ multiplex PCR; the TCRdb copy retains only in-frame clones and omits some. The sample holds approximately 110,000 clones; around 79% are singletons and the top ten take more than 20%. The specimen sequenced was peripheral blood. All receptors come from a man between 65 and 79 years old with active or convalescent COVID-19.

The gene calls are TRBV2 and TRBJ2-5; 7 nucleotides match TRBD2. The CDR3 is 13 residues long. Trimming cost V 9 bases and J 5 bases; bases outside gene matches: 9. Germline CDR1 and CDR2: SNHLY and FYNNEI. CDR3 sequence: CARLERGGETQYF. DNA for the CDR3: TGTGCCAGACTCGAGAGGGGAGGGGAGACCCAGTACTTC.

This clone was detected once. The rearrangement uses TRBV2 and TRBJ1-5; perhaps TRBD1 as D (5 bases). The CDR3 has 14 amino acids. V lost 0 bases to trimming and J lost 10 bases, with 13 bases between them. Germline V gives CDR1 SNHLY, CDR2 FYNNEI. CDR3 amino acids: CASSEAGALQPQHF. The CDR3 nucleotides read TGTGCCAGCAGTGAAGCAGGGGCCCTCCAACCCCAGCATTTT.

This clone was picked up a small number of times. The CDR3 DNA sequence: TGTGCCAGCTCACCGTCCGGCAGGGAAGGTCAGCCCCAGCATTTT. It encodes CASSPSGREGQPQHF. V and J are TRBV18 and TRBJ1-5; a weak D match, TRBD1 (5 bases). In germline, CDR1 is KGHSH, CDR2 LQKENI. The CDR3 consists of 15 residues. V was clipped by 3 bases and J by 6 bases, with 15 bases between them.

The rearrangement uses TRBV5-1 and TRBJ2-7, with D unresolved. CDR1 SGHRS and CDR2 YFSETQ come from the germline V gene. The CDR3 is 12 amino acids. With 4 bases removed from V and 2 bases from J, the gap between germline ends came to 7 bases. CDR3 loop: CASSPGTYEQYF. DNA of the CDR3: TGCGCCAGCAGCCCCGGTACCTACGAGCAGTACTTC. The variable domain in full, with the rest retrieved from reference TRBV5-1 and TRBJ2-7, is KAGVTQTPRYLIKTRGQQVTLSCSPISGHRSVSWYQQTPGQGLQFLFEYFSETQRNKGNFPGRFSGRQFSNSRSEMNVSTLELGDSALYLCASSPGTYEQYFGPGTRLTVT.

This chain links TRBV7-2 with TRBJ1-2, with 9 bases matching TRBD1. Germline-derived CDR1 and CDR2 are SGHTA and FQGNSA. The length of the CDR3 is 15 residues. The junction had 5 bases not matched to a gene; V was cut back by 1 base and J by 5 bases. The CDR3: CASSLDTGGAYGYTF. Written as DNA, the CDR3 is TGTGCCAGCAGCTTAGATACAGGGGGCGCTTATGGCTACACCTTC.

The V call is TRBV6-5, the J call TRBJ1-2; D remains unclear. V dropped 6 bases and J dropped 4 bases, with 12 bases sitting between them. This CDR3 region has 13 residues. Germline CDR1 MNHEY, CDR2 SVGAGI. As DNA, the CDR3 is TGTGCCAGCAGCCGGAGGGTGGCCTATGGCTACACCTTC. Its protein product is CASSRRVAYGYTF.

The chain joins TRBV7-8 to TRBJ2-5; maybe TRBD1 (5 bases). The CDR3 runs 14 residues. V lost 1 base to trimming and J lost 1 base, with 7 bases between them. Looked up from germline, CDR1 is SGHVS and CDR2 is FQNEAQ. Here the CDR3 DNA reads TGTGCCAGCAGCTTAGTCCAGGGCCAAGAGACCCAGTACTTC. Translated: CASSLVQGQETQYF.

The V and J genes are TRBV2 and TRBJ2-3; a weak D match, TRBD2 (6 bases). The V gene lost 6 bases and the J gene lost 4 bases, with 11 bases spanning the gap. Germline V gene lookup returns CDR1 SNHLY and CDR2 FYNNEI. The length of the CDR3 is 13 residues. The CDR3 region has the DNA TGTGCCAGCAGGGAGGGGCTTTCAGATACGCAGTATTTT. Its translation is CASREGLSDTQYF.

The CDR3 here is CASSLEGGTSNQPQHF. The CDR3 nucleotides are TGCGCCAGCAGCTTGGAGGGGGGGACTAGCAATCAGCCCCAGCATTTT. The genes are TRBV5-1 and TRBJ1-5, with D possibly TRBD1 on 6 matching bases. Between the trimmed V and J ends, which lost 0 bases and 0 bases, there was a span of 10 bases. Germline-derived CDR1 and CDR2 are SGHRS and YFSETQ. CDR3 length: 16 amino acids. Looking up the rest from reference TRBV5-1 and TRBJ1-5 gives the full variable domain: KAGVTQTPRYLIKTRGQQVTLSCSPISGHRSVSWYQQTPGQGLQFLFEYFSETQRNKGNFPGRFSGRQFSNSRSEMNVSTLELGDSALYLCASSLEGGTSNQPQHFGDGTRLSIL.

The chain is built from TRBV12-5 and TRBJ2-7, with D possibly being TRBD2 (6 bases). V lost 7 bases, J lost 1 base, and 14 bases lay in between. Germline assignment: CDR1 LGHNT and CDR2 FRNRAP. CDR3 size: 14 residues. The CDR3 region is CASAPDYKSYEQYF. As DNA, the CDR3 is TGTGCTAGTGCCCCGGACTACAAATCCTACGAGCAGTACTTC.

The V and J genes are TRBV3-1 (or the pseudogene TRBV3-2) and TRBJ2-3; weak D call: TRBD2 (6 bases). Per the germline V gene, CDR1 is LGHDT and CDR2 is YNNKEL (reference sequence). CDR3 size: 18 residues. The V gene lost 1 base and the J gene lost 2 bases, with 19 bases spanning the gap. The CDR3 region has the DNA TGTGCCAGCAGCCAAGGGTATGTTGGCGGGATCTACACAGATACGCAGTATTTT. Its translation: CASSQGYVGGIYTDTQYF.

The chain recombines TRBV5-1 with TRBJ1-5; D unclear. CDR1 is SGHRS and CDR2 is YFSETQ in the germline V gene. The CDR3 spans 15 residues. V gave up 0 bases and J gave up 1 base, with 8 bases separating them. The DNA for the CDR3 is TGCGCCAGCAGCTTGGAACCTAGGAGCAATCAGCCCCAGCATTTT. Protein product: CASSLEPRSNQPQHF.

This clone was seen only a few times. The chain couples TRBV5-6 to TRBJ2-1, with TRBD1 identical over 7 bases. Looked up from germline, CDR1 is SGHDT and CDR2 is YYEEEE. V lost 0 bases to trimming and J lost 8 bases; unmatched junction nucleotides: 5. CDR3 length: 14 amino acids. The CDR3 nucleotides are TGTGCCAGCAGCTTGGGCAGGGGGTTTGATGAGCAGTTCTTC. It is translated as CASSLGRGFDEQFF.

The V call is TRBV21-1, the J call TRBJ1-4; TRBD1, the D gene given by the table, was not confirmed from the DNA. TRBV21-1 is assigned pseudogene status. This CDR3 is 15 amino acids long. The CDR3 sequence is CASSKNQGSNEKLFF. The CDR3 region has the DNA TGTGCCAGCAGCAAAAACCAGGGATCTAATGAAAAACTGTTTTTT.

This chain connects TRBV2 to TRBJ2-3; weak D call: TRBD1 (6 bases). The V gene's germline CDR1 is SNHLY and CDR2 FYNNEI. V lost 8 bases and J 3 bases, leaving 9 bases between the germline ends. The CDR3 consists of 12 residues. CDR3 nucleotide sequence: TGTGCCAGCTGCGACAGGACAGATACGCAGTATTTT. It yields the protein CASCDRTDTQYF. Using reference TRBV2 and TRBJ2-3 for the parts outside the CDR3, the full variable domain is EPEVTQTPSHQVTQMGQEVILRCVPISNHLYFYWYRQILGQKVEFLVSFYNNEISEKSEIFDDQFSVERPDGSNFTLKIRSTKLEDSAMYFCASCDRTDTQYFGPGTRLTVL.

This chain joins TRBV2 and TRBJ1-5; TRBD1 aligns across 7 bases. This CDR3 contains 14 residues. Germline CDR1 SNHLY, CDR2 FYNNEI. The trim removed 5 bases at V and 2 bases at J, leaving 3 bases unmatched. CDR3 bases: TGTGCCAGCAGTTATGACAGGGGCAATCAGCCCCAGCATTTT. Translating gives CASSYDRGNQPQHF.

The chain links TRBV5-4 to TRBJ2-3, with unresolved D. Deletions cut 4 bases from V and 2 bases from J, with 17 bases between. Germline V lookup: CDR1 SGHNT, CDR2 YYREEE (reference sequence). The CDR3 sequence is 16 residues long. CDR3: CASSKKEAGSTDTQYF. The CDR3 coding sequence is TGTGCCAGCAGCAAAAAAGAGGCCGGGTCCACAGATACGCAGTATTTT. Supplemented by reference TRBV5-4 and TRBJ2-3, the full variable domain reads ETGVTQSPTHLIKTRGQQVTLRCSSQSGHNTVSWYQQALGQGPQFIFQYYREEENGRGNFPPRFSGLQFPNYSSELNVNALELDDSALYLCASSKKEAGSTDTQYFGPGTRLTVL.